This note documents a single T cell receptor beta chain sequence. This entry comes from a study of blood T cell repertoires in COVID-19. The data were produced by immunoSEQ multiplex PCR, yet TCRdb's version contains in-frame clones alone and is incomplete. The profile shows 150,000 to 200,000 clones, roughly 81% of them singletons. The sequence was collected from a woman between 45 and 60 years old with COVID-19, enrolled during active disease. The sequencing sample was made of peripheral blood.

The CDR3 coding sequence is TGCGCCAGCAGTGGCGGGGGGGCAAGCTACGAGCAGTACTTC. It translates to CASSGGGASYEQYF. This chain uses TRBV10-2 with TRBJ2-7; 9 bases match TRBD2. Germline V lookup: CDR1 WSHSY, CDR2 SAAADI. V shed 4 bases and J 3 bases; nucleotides not matched to a gene: 4. This CDR3 has 14 residues.